The subject of this entry is one T cell receptor (beta chain). Germline values: CDR1 MGHRA, CDR2 YSYEKL. This CDR3 has 16 residues. After removal of 0 bases from V and 8 bases from J, the junction contained 7 bases not matched to a gene. Method: immunoSEQ multiplex PCR; TCRdb's copy keeps in-frame clones and lacks some. The table lists fewer than 180,000 clones, over 75% of them singletons, with around 3.1% in the top ten. The data belong to a study of T cell responses to AZD1222 COVID-19 vaccine. The source material was peripheral blood, sampled 28 days after the second AZD1222 dose. This chain joins TRBV4-1 and TRBJ1-4; 9 bases match TRBD1. This receptor was identified in an adult who received the AZD1222 COVID-19 vaccine. Here the CDR3 DNA reads TGCGCCAGCAGCCAAGATTGGAGGACAGGGGCAGAAAAACTGTTTTTT. This encodes CASSQDWRTGAEKLFF.